This entry lists 8 T cell receptor beta chains sequenced from one sample in a study of long-term antiretroviral therapy in people with HIV. The run of the v3.0 immunoSEQ assay was at survey level. The data were produced by immunoSEQ multiplex PCR, yet TCRdb's version contains in-frame clones alone and is incomplete. Among approximately 31,000 clones listed, 97% were seen once. The starting material was unsorted PBMCs, obtained 6.9 years after starting antiretroviral therapy. The receptors were gathered from a man under 40 with HIV.

This sequence joins TRBV7-3 and TRBJ2-3, with D unresolved. The CDR3 sequence is 13 residues long. V lost 3 bases to trimming and J lost 5 bases, with 9 bases between them. Germline values: CDR1 SGHTA, CDR2 FQGTGA. This CDR3 is CASSFEPGDTQYF. The CDR3 DNA is TGTGCCAGCAGCTTTGAACCGGGAGATACGCAGTATTTT.

This chain uses TRBV7-8 with TRBJ2-7; tentative D call: TRBD2 (5 bases). Per germline, CDR1 SGHVS and CDR2 FQNEAQ. There are 14 residues in the CDR3. With 0 bases removed from V and 4 bases from J, the gap between germline ends came to 10 bases. The DNA of the CDR3 is TGTGCCAGCAGCTTAGCGAGGGTGGGGTACGAGCAGTACTTC. This encodes CASSLARVGYEQYF.

The rearrangement links TRBV6-5 to TRBJ1-2; 10 positions agree with TRBD1. This CDR3 is 15 amino acids long. Germline CDR1 MNHEY, CDR2 SVGAGI. V gave up 8 bases and J gave up 6 bases; unmatched junction bases: 12. CDR3 DNA: TGTGCCAGCTCCGGGAGGACAGGGGGGAAGGATGGCTACACCTTC. Protein product: CASSGRTGGKDGYTF.

The rearrangement links TRBV18 to TRBJ2-1; D is unclear. The CDR3 sequence is 14 residues long. Deletions cut 0 bases from V and 7 bases from J, with 10 bases between. Germline V gives CDR1 KGHSH, CDR2 LQKENI. CDR3: CASSPPVRTNEQFF. The CDR3 DNA reads as TGTGCCAGCTCACCACCGGTCAGAACAAATGAGCAGTTCTTC. The variable domain in full, with the rest retrieved from reference TRBV18 and TRBJ2-1, is NAGVMQNPRHLVRRRGQEARLRCSPMKGHSHVYWYRQLPEEGLKFMVYLQKENIIDESGMPKERFSAEFPKEGPSILRIQQVVRGDSAAYFCASSPPVRTNEQFFGPGTRLTVL.

The V and J genes are TRBV7-9 and TRBJ1-3; 7 nucleotides agree with TRBD1. This CDR3 has 15 residues. Germline CDR1 reads SEHNR; CDR2 reads FQNEAQ (reference sequence). The V gene end was trimmed by 6 bases and the J gene end by 1 base; junction bases not matched to a gene: 6. This CDR3 reads CASRSDRVSGNTIYF. The CDR3 DNA is TGTGCCAGCAGGTCAGACAGGGTGTCTGGAAACACCATATATTTT. Full variable domain (missing parts from reference TRBV7-9 and TRBJ1-3): DTGVSQNPRHKITKRGQNVTFRCDPISEHNRLYWYRQTLGQGPEFLTYFQNEAQLEKSRLLSDRFSAERPKGSFSTLEIQRTEQGDSAMYLCASRSDRVSGNTIYFGEGSWLTVV.

The rearrangement uses TRBV7-6 and TRBJ1-5; possibly TRBD1 for D (6 bases). The CDR3 contains 14 residues. Germline V gene data show CDR1 as SGHVS and CDR2 as FNYEAQ. V lost 4 bases, J lost 6 bases, and 13 bases lay in between. The CDR3 loop reads CASSSQGGGQPQHF. CDR3 bases: TGTGCCAGCAGCTCACAGGGAGGAGGTCAGCCCCAGCATTTT.

This chain joins TRBV5-6 and TRBJ1-3; the D gene is possibly TRBD1 (6 bases). V was cut by 4 bases and J by 5 bases, with 16 bases left in between. The germline CDR1 and CDR2 sequences are SGHDT and YYEEEE. The CDR3 is 15 residues long. This CDR3 reads CASSGGRAARNTIYF. CDR3 nucleotide sequence: TGTGCCAGCAGCGGGGGCCGGGCGGCGAGAAACACCATATATTTT.

CDR3 coding DNA: TGTGCCATCAAAGGCGGGGCCAGCTCCTACAATGAGCAGTTCTTC. It encodes CAIKGGASSYNEQFF. The chain combines TRBV10-3 with TRBJ2-1, with a tentative D call TRBD2 (6 bases). V lost 7 bases and J lost 0, with 13 bases in between. Germline V gene sequence: CDR1 ENHRY, CDR2 SYGVKD. The CDR3 runs to 15 residues.